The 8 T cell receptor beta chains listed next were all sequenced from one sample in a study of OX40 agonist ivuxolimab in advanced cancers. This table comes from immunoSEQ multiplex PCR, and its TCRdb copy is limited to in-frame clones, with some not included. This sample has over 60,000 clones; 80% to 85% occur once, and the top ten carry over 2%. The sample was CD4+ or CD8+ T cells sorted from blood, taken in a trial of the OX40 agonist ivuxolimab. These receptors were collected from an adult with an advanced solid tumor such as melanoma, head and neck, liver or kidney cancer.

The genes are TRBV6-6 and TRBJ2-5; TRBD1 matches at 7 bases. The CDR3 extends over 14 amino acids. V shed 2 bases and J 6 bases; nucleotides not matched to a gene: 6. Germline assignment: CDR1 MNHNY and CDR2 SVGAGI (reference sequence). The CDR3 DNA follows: TGTGCCAGCAGTTACGAACAGGGGTCTAAGACCCAGTACTTC. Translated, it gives CASSYEQGSKTQYF.

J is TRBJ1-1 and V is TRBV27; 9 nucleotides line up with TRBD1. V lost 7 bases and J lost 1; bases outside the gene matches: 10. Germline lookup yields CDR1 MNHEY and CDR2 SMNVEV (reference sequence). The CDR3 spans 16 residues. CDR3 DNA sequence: TGTGCCAGCAACCCGGGACAGGGCAAGCCGAACACTGAAGCTTTCTTT. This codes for CASNPGQGKPNTEAFF.

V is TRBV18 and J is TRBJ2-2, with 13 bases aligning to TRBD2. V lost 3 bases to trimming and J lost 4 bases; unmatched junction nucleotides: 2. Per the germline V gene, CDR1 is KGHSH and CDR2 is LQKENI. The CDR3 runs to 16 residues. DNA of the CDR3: TGTGCCAGCTCACCGACTAGCGGGAGGATCACCGGGGAGCTGTTTTTT. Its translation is CASSPTSGRITGELFF.

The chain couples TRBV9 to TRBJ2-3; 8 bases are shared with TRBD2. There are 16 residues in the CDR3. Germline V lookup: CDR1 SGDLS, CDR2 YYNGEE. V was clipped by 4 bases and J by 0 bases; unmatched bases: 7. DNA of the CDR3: TGTGCCAGCAGCCTTACTAGCGGTGCTAGCACAGATACGCAGTATTTT. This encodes CASSLTSGASTDTQYF.

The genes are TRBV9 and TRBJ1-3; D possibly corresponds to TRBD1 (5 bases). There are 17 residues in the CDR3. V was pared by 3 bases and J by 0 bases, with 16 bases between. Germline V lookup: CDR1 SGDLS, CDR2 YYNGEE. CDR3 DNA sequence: TGTGCCAGCAGCGGCAGGGACTTCCAGAGCTCTGGAAACACCATATATTTT. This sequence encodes CASSGRDFQSSGNTIYF.

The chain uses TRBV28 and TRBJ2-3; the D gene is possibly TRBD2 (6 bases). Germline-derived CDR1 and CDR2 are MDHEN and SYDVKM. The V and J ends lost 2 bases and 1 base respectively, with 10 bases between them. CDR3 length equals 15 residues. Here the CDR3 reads CASSLTGEGTDTQYF. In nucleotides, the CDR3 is TGTGCCAGCAGTTTAACGGGAGAAGGCACAGATACGCAGTATTTT.

CDR3 amino acids: CASSLEGRSDTQYF. In DNA form, the CDR3 reads TGCGCCAGCAGCTTGGAAGGCCGATCGGATACGCAGTATTTT. The rearrangement links TRBV5-1 to TRBJ2-3, with D unclear. This CDR3 has 14 residues. Germline values: CDR1 SGHRS, CDR2 YFSETQ. Trimming removed 0 bases at V and 6 bases at J, with 11 bases between.

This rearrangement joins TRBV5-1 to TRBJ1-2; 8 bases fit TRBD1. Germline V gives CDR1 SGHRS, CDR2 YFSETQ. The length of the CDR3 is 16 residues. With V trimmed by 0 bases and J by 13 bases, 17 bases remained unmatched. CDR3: CASSLASRDRRLGPTF. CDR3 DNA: TGCGCCAGCAGCTTGGCGTCCCGGGACAGGCGCCTGGGTCCCACCTTC.